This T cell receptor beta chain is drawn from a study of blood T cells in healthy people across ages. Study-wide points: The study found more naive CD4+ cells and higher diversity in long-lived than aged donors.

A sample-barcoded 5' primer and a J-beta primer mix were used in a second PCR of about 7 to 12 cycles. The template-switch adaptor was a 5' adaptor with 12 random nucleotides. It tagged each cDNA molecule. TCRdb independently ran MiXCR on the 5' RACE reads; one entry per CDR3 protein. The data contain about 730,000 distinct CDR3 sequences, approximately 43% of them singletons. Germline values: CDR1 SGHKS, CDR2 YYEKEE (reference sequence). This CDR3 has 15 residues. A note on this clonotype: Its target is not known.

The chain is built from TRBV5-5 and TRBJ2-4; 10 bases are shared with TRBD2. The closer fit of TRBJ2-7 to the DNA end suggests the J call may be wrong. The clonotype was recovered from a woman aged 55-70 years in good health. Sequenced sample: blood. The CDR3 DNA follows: TGTGCCAGCAGCCCGAGAGCGGGAGGGACCTACGAGCAGTACTTC. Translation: CASSPRAGGTYEQYF.